This paragraph reports one T cell receptor beta chain. Data came from immunoSEQ multiplex PCR; TCRdb stores just in-frame clones and leaves some out. The table shows roughly 150,000 clones, with about four fifths occurring only once. These data originate in a study of blood T cell repertoires in COVID-19. This CDR3 contains 16 residues. V lost 1 base to trimming and J lost 5 bases, with 14 bases between them. The germline CDR1 and CDR2 sequences are MGHRA and YSYEKL. The chain carries TRBV4-1 and TRBJ1-4; possibly TRBD1 for D (6 bases). The specimen was PBMCs or T cells enriched from blood (not recorded which). The TCR sequence derives from a young woman who had been exposed to COVID-19. CDR3 protein: CASSQGLGARNEKLFF. Here the CDR3 DNA reads TGCGCCAGCAGCCAAGGTCTGGGGGCCCGGAATGAAAAACTGTTTTTT.